What follows are 30 T cell receptor beta chains derived from one specimen sequenced in a study of T cells in Graves' hyperthyroidism and ophthalmopathy. Amplified regions were TCR beta CDR3 sequences from RNA transcripts. TCR CDR3 underwent first-round RT-PCR with the HTBI primer set. TCRdb ran MiXCR on the multiplex PCR reads and lists one entry per CDR3 protein. This sample has nearly 600,000 distinct CDR3 sequences, with approximately 15% found just once. The specimen was blood. The origin of the receptors is a woman aged 30 to 39 with Graves' hyperthyroidism that later progressed to Graves' ophthalmopathy.

Details on this clonotype: This may be a read error: a much more frequent sequence differs by one nucleotide. The V call is TRBV6-2 or TRBV6-3, the J call TRBJ2-3; D ambiguous. V shed 5 bases and J shed 4 bases, with 19 bases lying between them. The CDR3 is 16 amino acids. The germline gives CDR1 MNHEY, CDR2 SVGEGT. The chain's CDR3 is CASSDPGHGVADTQYF. CDR3 nucleotides: TGTGCCAGCAGTGACCCGGGCCACGGCGTCGCAGATACGCAGTATTTT.

The gene calls are TRBV7-9 and TRBJ2-1; 9 positions match TRBD1. The CDR3 length is 15 residues. Unmatched junction bases numbered 5, after V lost 6 bases and J lost 2 bases. Germline V gives CDR1 SEHNR, CDR2 FQNEAQ (reference sequence). CDR3 region: CASRHRDRAYNEQFF. Written as DNA, the CDR3 is TGTGCCAGCAGGCACCGGGACAGGGCCTACAATGAGCAGTTCTTC.

This clonotype was recorded a few times. V usage is TRBV28 and J usage is TRBJ1-2; 8 bases are a match to TRBD1. With 2 bases clipped from V and 3 bases from J, the junction kept 11 bases outside the gene matches. Germline values: CDR1 MDHEN, CDR2 SYDVKM. This CDR3 region has 17 residues. CDR3 coding DNA: TGTGCCAGCAGTTTAACCCCCAAAGCAGGGGGCGACTATGGCTACACCTTC. Its translation: CASSLTPKAGGDYGYTF.

At least ten counts were recorded for this clonotype. The genes are TRBV20-1 and TRBJ2-3, with 7 bases aligning to TRBD2. This CDR3 has 13 residues. Germline CDR1 reads DFQATT; CDR2 reads SNEGSKA (reference sequence). V was clipped by 6 bases and J by 0 bases; unmatched bases: 3. CDR3 residues: CSAGGTSTDTQYF. The CDR3 DNA is TGCAGTGCGGGAGGGACTAGCACAGATACGCAGTATTTT.

This clonotype was recorded at least ten times. V is TRBV10-2 and J is TRBJ2-3, with a possible D match to TRBD2 (6 bases). The germline gives CDR1 WSHSY, CDR2 SAAADI. V lost 4 bases to trimming and J lost 0 bases, with 8 bases between them. This CDR3 spans 14 amino acids. The chain's CDR3 is CASSAGLSTDTQYF. Here the CDR3 DNA reads TGCGCCAGCAGTGCGGGACTGAGCACAGATACGCAGTATTTT.

In its sample, this clonotype was seen many times. J is TRBJ2-5 and V is TRBV24-1; maybe TRBD1 (5 bases). Germline-derived CDR1 and CDR2 are KGHDR and SFDVKD. There are 17 residues in the CDR3. Trimming stripped 4 bases from V and 3 bases from J, with 20 bases between. The CDR3 sequence is CATSEYRGGREKETQYF. CDR3 sequence (DNA): TGTGCCACCAGTGAGTACCGTGGCGGCAGGGAAAAAGAGACCCAGTACTTC.

The chain recombines TRBV3-1 with TRBJ2-2, with 10 positions matching TRBD1. Trimming at V came to 1 base and at J to 6 bases, leaving 2 bases not matched to a gene. CDR1 and CDR2 from the germline V gene are LGHDT and YNNKEL (reference sequence). CDR3 length: 15 residues. CDR3 sequence: CASSQVTGGPGELFF. CDR3 DNA: TGTGCCAGCAGCCAAGTGACAGGGGGCCCCGGGGAGCTGTTTTTT.

The genes are TRBV11-2 and TRBJ1-2, with unresolved D. Trimming stripped 1 base from V and 8 bases from J, with 8 bases between. From germline, CDR1 is SGHAT and CDR2 FQNNGV. The CDR3 consists of 12 residues. CDR3 sequence (DNA): TGTGCCAGCAGCTTAGGCAAGTTCGGCTACACCTTC. Protein sequence: CASSLGKFGYTF.

This clonotype was found many times. The CDR3 region is CASSQDPGDTEAFF. The CDR3 coding sequence is TGTGCCAGCAGCCAGGATCCAGGGGACACTGAAGCTTTCTTT. The V gene is TRBV3-1, the J gene TRBJ1-1; tentative D call: TRBD1 (6 bases). The ends were cut back, 3 bases at V and 3 bases at J, with 11 bases in the middle. The CDR3 is 14 residues long. The germline V gene has CDR1 LGHDT and CDR2 YNNKEL (reference sequence).

The table lists this clonotype with many counts. CDR3 in DNA: TGTGCCATCAGGGGGACAGGGGGCGTCGACTATGGCTACACCTTC. Amino acids: CAIRGTGGVDYGYTF. The V gene is TRBV10-3, the J gene TRBJ1-2; 12 nucleotides agree with TRBD1. From germline, CDR1 is ENHRY and CDR2 SYGVKD. The J segment lost 3 bases and the V segment lost 6 bases, leaving 5 bases of the junction unmatched. This CDR3 spans 15 amino acids.

In its sample, this clonotype was seen a few times. This sequence joins TRBV7-3 and TRBJ2-5; D is unclear. CDR1 is SGHTA and CDR2 is FQGTGA in the germline V gene. CDR3 length: 13 amino acids. Trimming shortened V by 0 bases and J by 5 bases, and 7 bases separated the two germline ends. CDR3 DNA sequence: TGTGCCAGCAGCTTAACGGAAAGGGAGACCCAGTACTTC. Its protein product is CASSLTERETQYF.

This clonotype was seen ten or more times. The chain combines TRBV6-1 with TRBJ1-1; D is possibly TRBD1 (5 bases). CDR1 and CDR2 (germline): MNHNS, SASEGT. With 6 bases removed from V and 0 bases from J, the gap between germline ends came to 11 bases. The CDR3 extends over 14 amino acids. The CDR3 DNA reads as TGTGCCAGCAGAAACGGGGGAATGAACACTGAAGCTTTCTTT. Translated: CASRNGGMNTEAFF.

As regards this clonotype: A read error may be the cause here, since a much bigger clone is one base away. This sequence joins TRBV3-1 and TRBJ2-5; 10 nucleotides agree with TRBD2. J gave up 2 bases and V 0 bases, and 6 bases lay outside the gene matches. Per germline, CDR1 LGHDT and CDR2 YNNKEL (reference sequence). The CDR3 runs to 17 residues. The CDR3 is CASSQDGSGGTQETQYF. The CDR3 coding sequence is TGTGCCAGCAGCCAAGATGGTAGCGGGGGGACTCAAGAGACCCAGTACTTC.

The V and J genes are TRBV20-1 and TRBJ2-5; 9 bases match TRBD2. The J segment lost 14 bases and the V segment lost 3 bases, leaving 19 bases of the junction unmatched. The CDR3 is 15 amino acids. Looked up from germline, CDR1 is DFQATT and CDR2 is SNEGSKA (reference sequence). CDR3 coding DNA: TGCAGTGCTAGGGCGGGGCCTAGCGGGGTCCCCGGACACTACTTC. It encodes CSARAGPSGVPGHYF.

The chain has TRBV9 and TRBJ2-5; D is perhaps TRBD1 (5 bases). CDR1 SGDLS and CDR2 YYNGEE come from the germline V gene. The V and J ends lost 2 bases and 2 bases respectively, with 13 bases between them. This CDR3 is 15 amino acids long. This CDR3 is CASSVGRGHQETQYF. As DNA, the CDR3 is TGTGCCAGCAGCGTTGGAAGGGGCCATCAAGAGACCCAGTACTTC.

Many counts were recorded for this clonotype. This rearrangement joins TRBV9 to TRBJ1-2, with 10 bases matching TRBD1. Germline assignment: CDR1 SGDLS and CDR2 YYNGEE. V was clipped by 5 bases and J by 7 bases; unmatched bases: 5. This CDR3 has 13 residues. CDR3 in amino acids: CASRDGTGAGYTF. In nucleotides, the CDR3 is TGTGCCAGCAGAGACGGGACAGGGGCTGGCTACACCTTC.

A note on this clonotype: A much larger clone sits a single nucleotide away, making a read error possible. J is TRBJ2-7 and V is TRBV7-8; D might be TRBD2 (6 bases). Trimming took 4 bases from V and 4 from J, leaving 14 bases between them. The CDR3 totals 14 residues. Germline V CDR1 and CDR2: SGHVS, FQNEAQ. The CDR3 loop is CASSSPGGPYEQYF. In DNA form, the CDR3 reads TGTGCCAGCAGCTCTCCCGGAGGGCCGTACGAGCAGTACTTC.

In this sample, this clonotype turned up a few times. This rearrangement joins TRBV30 to TRBJ2-2; TRBD2 agrees at 8 bases. The CDR3 runs 18 residues. From germline, CDR1 is GTSNPN and CDR2 SVGIG (reference sequence). J lost 0 bases, V lost 0 bases, and 9 bases had no gene match. CDR3 in amino acids: CAWSVLRLATSNTGELFF. In DNA, the CDR3 is TGTGCCTGGAGTGTACTGAGACTAGCGACATCGAACACCGGGGAGCTGTTTTTT. Complete variable domain (other parts from reference TRBV30 and TRBJ2-2): SQTIHQWPATLVQPVGSPLSLECTVEGTSNPNLYWYRQAAGRGLQLLFYSVGIGQISSEVPQNLSASRPQDRQFILSSKKLLLSDSGFYLCAWSVLRLATSNTGELFFGEGSRLTVL.

For this clonotype: A much bigger clone sits one base away, suggesting this may be a read error. J is TRBJ1-1 and V is TRBV6-1; 10 nucleotides agree with TRBD1. Germline V CDR1 and CDR2: MNHNS, SASEGT. The CDR3 extends over 13 amino acids. V dropped 6 bases and J dropped 4; count of bases not matched to a gene: 2. The CDR3 loop is CASRRTGGTEAFF. Here the CDR3 DNA reads TGTGCCAGCAGGCGGACAGGGGGCACTGAAGCTTTCTTT.

This clonotype was detected many times. The chain employs TRBV15 and TRBJ2-5, with TRBD2 as a possible D gene (6 bases). Germline V CDR1 and CDR2: LNHNV, YYDKDF (reference sequence). The V and J ends lost 0 bases and 2 bases respectively, with 10 bases between them. CDR3 size: 15 residues. In DNA, the CDR3 is TGTGCCACCAGCAGAGATCCCCGGGGGCAAGAGACCCAGTACTTC. It encodes CATSRDPRGQETQYF. The full variable domain, its missing parts supplied by reference TRBV15 and TRBJ2-5, is DAMVIQNPRYQVTQFGKPVTLSCSQTLNHNVMYWYQQKSSQAPKLLFHYYDKDFNNEADTPDNFQSRRPNTSFCFLDIRSPGLGDTAMYLCATSRDPRGQETQYFGPGTRLLVL.

This clonotype was counted at least ten times. CDR3 sequence: CSAWDGILYEQYF. The CDR3 DNA is TGCAGTGCTTGGGACGGAATCCTTTACGAGCAGTACTTC. The chain recombines TRBV20-1 with TRBJ2-7; the D gene could be TRBD1 or TRBD2 (5 bases each). Germline V CDR1 and CDR2: DFQATT, SNEGSKA (reference sequence). This CDR3 comprises 13 residues. V lost 5 bases, J lost 4 bases, and 15 bases lay in between.

In this sample, this clonotype turned up many times. The V gene is TRBV10-3, the J gene TRBJ1-1; a weak D match, TRBD1 (5 bases). The CDR3 length is 15 residues. Germline loops: CDR1 ENHRY, CDR2 SYGVKD. V lost 0 bases, J lost 4 bases, and 12 bases lay in between. As DNA, the CDR3 is TGTGCCATCAGTGAGTCTAAGGGGACGGGCACTGAAGCTTTCTTT. This gives the protein CAISESKGTGTEAFF.

This clonotype was seen only a few times. The V and J genes are TRBV19 and TRBJ1-5; no reliable D call. The V end lost 4 bases, the J end lost 5 bases, and 12 bases lay between the germline ends. The CDR3 extends over 14 amino acids. In germline, CDR1 is LNHDA, CDR2 SQIVND (reference sequence). CDR3 DNA: TGTGCCAGTAGTACCCAGGTGGAGGATCAGCCCCAGCATTTT. Its protein is CASSTQVEDQPQHF.

The chain has TRBV4-2 and TRBJ1-1; 7 positions agree with TRBD1. From germline, CDR1 is LGHNA and CDR2 YNFKEQ. J gave up 2 bases and V 5 bases, and 8 bases lay outside the gene matches. CDR3 length equals 15 residues. The chain's CDR3 is CASSEWTGLNTEAFF. The CDR3 bases are TGTGCCAGCAGCGAATGGACAGGACTCAACACTGAAGCTTTCTTT.

V and J are TRBV27 and TRBJ2-1, with 9 bases aligning to TRBD2. Losses at the gene ends were 6 bases for V and 10 bases for J; bases not matched to a gene: 13. The CDR3 sequence is 15 residues long. CDR1 is MNHEY and CDR2 is SMNVEV in the germline V gene (reference sequence). For the CDR3, the DNA is TGTGCCAGCAGCCAATCTAGCGGGGCCCTCGGGGAGCAGTTCTTC. Translated, it gives CASSQSSGALGEQFF.

This clonotype occurred a few times. The chain is built from TRBV6-2 or TRBV6-3 and TRBJ2-7; the match to TRBD2 covers 7 bases. The V gene's germline CDR1 is MNHEY and CDR2 SVGEGT. The CDR3 loop spans 14 amino acids. J was trimmed by 3 bases and V by 2 bases; bases with no gene match: 4. CDR3 bases: TGTGCCAGCAGTTACCTCTCTAGCGGCTACGAGCAGTACTTC. It codes for CASSYLSSGYEQYF.

This chain connects TRBV30 to TRBJ2-1, with a weak D call TRBD2 (5 bases). The V and J ends lost 0 bases and 4 bases respectively, with 13 bases between them. This CDR3 comprises 15 residues. Germline V lookup: CDR1 GTSNPN, CDR2 SVGIG (reference sequence). As DNA, the CDR3 is TGTGCCTGGAGTGTACACCGGACTGGTTACAATGAGCAGTTCTTC. Protein sequence: CAWSVHRTGYNEQFF.

The chain employs TRBV10-3 and TRBJ1-1, with 9 bases that match TRBD1. Germline loops: CDR1 ENHRY, CDR2 SYGVKD. V was pared by 5 bases and J by 7 bases, with 5 bases of the junction left unmatched. The CDR3 has 13 residues. The CDR3 loop is CAISSGTGFEAFF. CDR3 DNA: TGTGCCATCAGTTCCGGGACAGGGTTTGAAGCTTTCTTT.

This clonotype was counted at least ten times. The chain employs TRBV18 and TRBJ2-3; D unclear. The CDR3 runs to 14 residues. The V end lost 3 bases, the J end lost 6 bases, and 13 bases lay between the germline ends. The germline CDR1 and CDR2 sequences are KGHSH and LQKENI. CDR3 region: CASSPPEGSDTQYF. The CDR3 DNA follows: TGTGCCAGCTCACCCCCCGAAGGGTCGGATACGCAGTATTTT.

This clonotype has ten or more counts. This chain uses TRBV18 with TRBJ2-7; 7 bases fit TRBD1. The CDR3 sequence is 13 residues long. Per the germline V gene, CDR1 is KGHSH and CDR2 is LQKENI. Germline trimming cut 4 bases from V and 0 bases from J; bases unmatched to any gene: 0. CDR3 protein: CASSQGASYEQYF. CDR3 sequence (DNA): TGTGCCAGCTCACAGGGGGCCTCCTACGAGCAGTACTTC.